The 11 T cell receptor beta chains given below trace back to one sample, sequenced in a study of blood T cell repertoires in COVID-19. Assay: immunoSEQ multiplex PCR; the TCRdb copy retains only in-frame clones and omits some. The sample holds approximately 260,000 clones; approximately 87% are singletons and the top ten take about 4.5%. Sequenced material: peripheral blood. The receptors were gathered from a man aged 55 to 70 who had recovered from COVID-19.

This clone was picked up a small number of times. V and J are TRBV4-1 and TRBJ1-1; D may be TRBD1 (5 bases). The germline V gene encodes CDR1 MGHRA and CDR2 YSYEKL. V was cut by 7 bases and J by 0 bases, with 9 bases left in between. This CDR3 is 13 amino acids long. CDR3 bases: TGCGCCAGCACCCAGACAGTGAACACTGAAGCTTTCTTT. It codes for CASTQTVNTEAFF.

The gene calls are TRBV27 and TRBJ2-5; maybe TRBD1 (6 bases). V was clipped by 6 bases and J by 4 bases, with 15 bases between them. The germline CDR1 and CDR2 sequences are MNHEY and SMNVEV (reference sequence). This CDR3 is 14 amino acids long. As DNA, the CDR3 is TGTGCCAGCAGCTCCACAGGGTCACGAGAGACCCAGTACTTC. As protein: CASSSTGSRETQYF.

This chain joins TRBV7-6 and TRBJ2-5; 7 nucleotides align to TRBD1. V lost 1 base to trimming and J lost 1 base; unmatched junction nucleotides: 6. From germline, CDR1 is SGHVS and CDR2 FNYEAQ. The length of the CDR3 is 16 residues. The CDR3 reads CASSLGQGVSQETQYF. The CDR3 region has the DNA TGTGCCAGCAGCTTAGGTCAGGGGGTTAGCCAAGAGACCCAGTACTTC.

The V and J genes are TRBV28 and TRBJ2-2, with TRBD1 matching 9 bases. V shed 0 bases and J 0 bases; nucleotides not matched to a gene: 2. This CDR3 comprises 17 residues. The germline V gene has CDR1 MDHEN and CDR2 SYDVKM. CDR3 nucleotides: TGTGCCAGCAGTTTATGGGGACAGGGTTCGAACACCGGGGAGCTGTTTTTT. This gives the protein CASSLWGQGSNTGELFF.

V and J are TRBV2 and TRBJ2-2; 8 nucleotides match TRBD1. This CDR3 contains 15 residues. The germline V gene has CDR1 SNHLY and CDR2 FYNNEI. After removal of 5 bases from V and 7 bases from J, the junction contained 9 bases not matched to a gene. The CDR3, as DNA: TGTGCCAGCAGTCTTCGGACAGGGACGGGCGGGGAGCTGTTTTTT. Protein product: CASSLRTGTGGELFF.

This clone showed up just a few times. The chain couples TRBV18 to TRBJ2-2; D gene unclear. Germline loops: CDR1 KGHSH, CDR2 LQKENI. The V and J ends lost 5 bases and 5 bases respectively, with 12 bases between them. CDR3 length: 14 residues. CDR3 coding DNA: TGTGCCAGCTCAATTAAGGAACAGACCGGGGAGCTGTTTTTT. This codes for CASSIKEQTGELFF.

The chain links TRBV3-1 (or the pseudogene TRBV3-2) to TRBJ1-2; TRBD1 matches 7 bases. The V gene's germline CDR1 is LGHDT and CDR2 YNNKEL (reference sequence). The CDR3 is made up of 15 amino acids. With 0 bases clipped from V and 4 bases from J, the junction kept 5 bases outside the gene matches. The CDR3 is CASSQDGPGGYGYTF. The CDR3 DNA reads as TGTGCCAGCAGCCAAGATGGGCCAGGGGGCTATGGCTACACCTTC.

The CDR3 coding sequence is TGCGCCAGCAGCCATCCCGGCTCAGGGGAGTGGACAGGGGGCCTGGAGACCCAGTACTTC. Translating gives CASSHPGSGEWTGGLETQYF. The gene calls are TRBV4-1 and TRBJ2-5, with 11 bases that match TRBD1. CDR1 is MGHRA and CDR2 is YSYEKL in the germline V gene. This CDR3 spans 20 amino acids. V gave up 3 bases and J gave up 5 bases; unmatched junction bases: 20.

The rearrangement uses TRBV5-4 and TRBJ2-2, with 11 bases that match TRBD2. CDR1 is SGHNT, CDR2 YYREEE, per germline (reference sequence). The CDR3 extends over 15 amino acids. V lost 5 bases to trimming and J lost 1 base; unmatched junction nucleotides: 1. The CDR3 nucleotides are TGTGCCAGCAGAGGGACTAGCGGGAACACCGGGGAGCTGTTTTTT. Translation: CASRGTSGNTGELFF.

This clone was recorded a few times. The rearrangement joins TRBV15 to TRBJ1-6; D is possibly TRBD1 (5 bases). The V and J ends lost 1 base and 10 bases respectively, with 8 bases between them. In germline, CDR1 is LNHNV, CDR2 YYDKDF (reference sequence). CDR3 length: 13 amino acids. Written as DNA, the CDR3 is TGTGCCACCAGCAGAGTCCGACAGTCACCCCTCCACTTT. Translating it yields CATSRVRQSPLHF.

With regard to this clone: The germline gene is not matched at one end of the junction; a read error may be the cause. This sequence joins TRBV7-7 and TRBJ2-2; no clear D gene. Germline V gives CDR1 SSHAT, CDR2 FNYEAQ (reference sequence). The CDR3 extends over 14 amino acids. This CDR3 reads CASSLVKNTGELFF. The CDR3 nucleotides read TGTGCTAGCAGCTTAGTCAAGAACACCGGGGAGCTGTTTTTT.